This T cell receptor beta chain was recovered during a study of CD8+CD57+ T cells in acquired aplastic anemia. Whole-study results and caveats: Patients showed no significant difference from controls in CD8+ Simpson's diversity.

Patients who underwent sequencing had shown CD8+CD57+ cell expansion by flow cytometry. The CDR3 has 16 amino acids. Germline CDR1 SGDLS, CDR2 YYNGEE. J gave up 1 base and V 3 bases, and 6 bases lay outside the gene matches. Details on this clonotype: Its antigen is not known.

Both TCR beta VDJ combination and CDR3 sequence profiling were carried out. Genomic DNA was the template for this profiling. TCRdb reprocessed the reads with MiXCR, giving one entry per CDR3 protein. The table has around 430,000 distinct CDR3 sequences, around a third seen once; the top ten hold less than 0.85%. The source is a human donor with aplastic anemia. Material: sorted CD4+, CD8+, or CD8+CD57+ T cells (not recorded which) from PBMCs. The chain employs TRBV9 and TRBJ2-3, with TRBD1 identical over 9 bases. This chain's CDR3 is CASSADRGGGTDTQYF. The CDR3 coding sequence is TGTGCCAGCAGCGCGGACAGGGGCGGGGGCACAGATACGCAGTATTTT.